The sample holds one count of the clone carrying this T cell receptor beta chain. Its specificity is not known. The entry originates in a study of cytomegalovirus exposure and HLA in healthy donors. For the study at large: Inside one of the first data releases sat some 93 million unique TCRs taken from HLA-typed donors. Study-level findings and limits: Among the sequence variants, a highly shared cluster was likely an artifact of sequencing. When analyzed later, the rates of TCR association showed variation by HLA locus, with DRB1 the most and HLA-C the fewest. The authors listed some 150 TCR beta chains as cytomegalovirus-associated.

V shed 4 bases and J shed 1 base, with 13 bases lying between them. Germline V gene lookup returns CDR1 SQVTM and CDR2 ANQGSEA. The CDR3 spans 14 residues. The PCR used 60 Vbeta and 13 Jbeta primers. Produced via immunoSEQ multiplex PCR; TCRdb's table is partial and in-frame only. The table shows around 110,000 clones, with 70% to 80% occurring only once. This receptor was identified in a man in his thirties or forties in good health and CMV-seropositive. Sequencing was carried out using PBMCs. The V gene is TRBV29-1, the J gene TRBJ1-1; D is uncertain. In DNA, the CDR3 is TGCAGCGTTGGCCTAGGCGGAACGAACACTGAAGCTTTCTTT. Translated: CSVGLGGTNTEAFF.